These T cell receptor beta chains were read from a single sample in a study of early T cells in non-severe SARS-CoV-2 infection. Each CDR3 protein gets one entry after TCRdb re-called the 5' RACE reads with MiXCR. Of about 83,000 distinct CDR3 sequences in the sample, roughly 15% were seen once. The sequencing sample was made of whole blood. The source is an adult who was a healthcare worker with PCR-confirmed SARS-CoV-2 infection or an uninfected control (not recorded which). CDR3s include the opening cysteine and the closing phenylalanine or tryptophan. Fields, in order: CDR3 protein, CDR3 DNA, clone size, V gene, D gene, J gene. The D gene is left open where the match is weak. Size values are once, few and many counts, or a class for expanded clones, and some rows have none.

CDR3 protein: CASSLDPSSYEQYF
CDR3 DNA: TGCGCCAGCAGCTTGGATCCTTCCTCCTACGAGCAGTACTTC
clone size: many
V gene: TRBV5-1
D gene: NA
J gene: TRBJ2-7

CDR3 protein: CASSQETGIYGYTF
CDR3 DNA: TGCGCCAGCAGCCAGGAAACAGGGATCTATGGCTACACCTTC
clone size: many
V gene: TRBV4-1
D gene: NA
J gene: TRBJ1-2

CDR3 protein: CASSYRNNYGYTF
CDR3 DNA: TGTGCCAGCAGTTACAGGAATAACTATGGCTACACCTTC
clone size: few
V gene: TRBV6-2/TRBV6-3
D gene: NA
J gene: TRBJ1-2

CDR3 protein: CASTPGGARDTEAFF
CDR3 DNA: TGTGCCAGCACCCCGGGGGGGGCCAGGGACACTGAAGCTTTCTTT
clone size: many
V gene: TRBV7-3
D gene: NA
J gene: TRBJ1-1

CDR3 protein: CSASGGAIQETQYF
CDR3 DNA: TGCAGTGCAAGCGGAGGGGCCATCCAAGAGACCCAGTACTTC
clone size: NA
V gene: TRBV20-1
D gene: NA
J gene: TRBJ2-5

CDR3 protein: CASSLPGGTDTQYF
CDR3 DNA: TGTGCCAGCAGTTTGCCGGGGGGAACAGATACGCAGTATTTT
clone size: NA
V gene: TRBV12-3/TRBV12-4
D gene: TRBD2
J gene: TRBJ2-3

CDR3 protein: CASSGRRNYGYTF
CDR3 DNA: TGCGCCAGTAGCGGCAGGAGAAACTATGGCTACACCTTC
clone size: NA
V gene: TRBV5-1
D gene: NA
J gene: TRBJ1-2

CDR3 protein: CSATLIRDSVTMGTEAFF
CDR3 DNA: TGCAGTGCTACCCTGATCCGGGACAGCGTAACCATGGGCACTGAAGCTTTCTTT
clone size: NA
V gene: TRBV20-1
D gene: TRBD1
J gene: TRBJ1-1

CDR3 protein: CSAKRRQGLNTEAFF
CDR3 DNA: TGCAGTGCCAAACGCCGACAGGGCCTGAACACTGAAGCTTTCTTT
clone size: NA
V gene: TRBV20-1
D gene: TRBD1
J gene: TRBJ1-1

CDR3 protein: CASTPWDLGTEAFF
CDR3 DNA: TGTGCCAGCACCCCTTGGGATTTGGGTACTGAAGCTTTCTTT
clone size: few
V gene: TRBV6-6
D gene: NA
J gene: TRBJ1-1

CDR3 protein: CASSQADGELFF
CDR3 DNA: TGTGCCAGCAGCCAAGCGGACGGCGAACTGTTTTTT
clone size: many
V gene: TRBV4-2
D gene: NA
J gene: TRBJ1-4

CDR3 protein: CASSKGLAGTDTQYF
CDR3 DNA: TGTGCCAGCAGCAAGGGACTAGCGGGCACAGATACGCAGTATTTT
clone size: few
V gene: TRBV7-6
D gene: TRBD2
J gene: TRBJ2-3

CDR3 protein: CASRVTAYTEAFF
CDR3 DNA: TGTGCCAGCAGGGTAACAGCATACACTGAAGCTTTCTTT
clone size: many
V gene: TRBV27
D gene: NA
J gene: TRBJ1-1

CDR3 protein: CASRRSGGAWGNEQFF
CDR3 DNA: TGTGCCAGCAGGCGAAGCGGGGGGGCCTGGGGCAATGAGCAGTTCTTC
clone size: few
V gene: TRBV2
D gene: TRBD2
J gene: TRBJ2-1

CDR3 protein: CAWSVLGGADYEQYF
CDR3 DNA: TGTGCCTGGAGTGTACTGGGAGGGGCGGACTACGAGCAGTACTTC
clone size: few
V gene: TRBV30
D gene: TRBD2
J gene: TRBJ2-7

CDR3 protein: CASSFGEREQYF
CDR3 DNA: TGTGCCAGCAGCTTCGGGGAACGCGAGCAGTACTTC
clone size: NA
V gene: TRBV7-9
D gene: NA
J gene: TRBJ2-7

CDR3 protein: CASSQVDWTNPYEQYF
CDR3 DNA: TGCGCCAGCAGCCAAGTAGATTGGACTAACCCCTACGAGCAGTACTTC
clone size: many
V gene: TRBV4-1
D gene: NA
J gene: TRBJ2-7

CDR3 protein: CASSKRTVTDTQYF
CDR3 DNA: TGTGCCAGCAGCAAAAGGACAGTCACAGATACGCAGTATTTT
clone size: NA
V gene: TRBV21-1
D gene: NA
J gene: TRBJ2-3

CDR3 protein: CASSDRIYEQYF
CDR3 DNA: TGTGCCAGCAGTGACAGAATCTACGAGCAGTACTTC
clone size: many
V gene: TRBV2
D gene: NA
J gene: TRBJ2-7

CDR3 protein: CASSLGGTTDEKLFF
CDR3 DNA: TGTGCCAGCAGTTTGGGGGGGACAACTGATGAAAAACTGTTTTTT
clone size: NA
V gene: TRBV28
D gene: NA
J gene: TRBJ1-4

CDR3 protein: CASSGSKGRPPYNEQFF
CDR3 DNA: TGTGCCAGCAGTGGGTCGAAGGGGAGACCTCCCTACAATGAGCAGTTCTTC
clone size: few
V gene: TRBV6-2/TRBV6-3
D gene: NA
J gene: TRBJ2-1

CDR3 protein: CASSYRTTGANVLTF
CDR3 DNA: TGTGCCAGCAGCTATCGGACCACTGGGGCCAACGTCCTGACTTTC
clone size: many
V gene: TRBV7-6
D gene: NA
J gene: TRBJ2-6

CDR3 protein: CAIKRGRGIDEQYF
CDR3 DNA: TGTGCCATAAAGAGGGGGCGCGGTATCGACGAGCAGTACTTC
clone size: few
V gene: TRBV10-3
D gene: TRBD1
J gene: TRBJ2-7

CDR3 protein: CASSGGLAGDQETQYF
CDR3 DNA: TGTGCCAGCAGCGGCGGACTAGCGGGGGACCAAGAGACCCAGTACTTC
clone size: NA
V gene: TRBV5-4
D gene: TRBD2
J gene: TRBJ2-5

CDR3 protein: CASSLAPGTSGGYEQYF
CDR3 DNA: TGTGCCAGCAGCTTAGCCCCCGGGACTAGCGGGGGCTACGAGCAGTACTTC
clone size: many
V gene: TRBV7-9
D gene: TRBD2
J gene: TRBJ2-7

CDR3 protein: CASSYPPEASLGNTIYF
CDR3 DNA: TGTGCCAGCAGTTACCCCCCTGAGGCGTCCCTTGGAAACACCATATATTTT
clone size: few
V gene: TRBV6-5
D gene: NA
J gene: TRBJ1-3

CDR3 protein: CSARAPRGHNEQFF
CDR3 DNA: TGCAGTGCTAGAGCGCCCCGAGGCCACAATGAGCAGTTCTTC
clone size: NA
V gene: TRBV20-1
D gene: NA
J gene: TRBJ2-1

CDR3 protein: CASSEDHSSTDTQYF
CDR3 DNA: TGTGCCAGCAGCGAGGACCATTCTAGCACAGATACGCAGTATTTT
clone size: NA
V gene: TRBV2
D gene: NA
J gene: TRBJ2-3

CDR3 protein: CASSEHRSGKLFF
CDR3 DNA: TGCGCCAGCAGCGAGCATCGGTCGGGAAAACTGTTTTTT
clone size: many
V gene: TRBV5-1
D gene: NA
J gene: TRBJ1-4

CDR3 protein: CASSRQGRYSGANVLTF
CDR3 DNA: TGTGCCAGTAGTAGACAGGGGAGGTACTCTGGGGCCAACGTCCTGACTTTC
clone size: once
V gene: TRBV19
D gene: TRBD1
J gene: TRBJ2-6

CDR3 protein: CASSLAGTTGGELFF
CDR3 DNA: TGCGCCAGCAGCTTGGCCGGGACTACCGGCGGGGAGCTGTTTTTT
clone size: many
V gene: TRBV5-1
D gene: TRBD2
J gene: TRBJ2-2

CDR3 protein: CASSLFGAVGTGELFF
CDR3 DNA: TGTGCCAGCAGCTTATTCGGGGCGGTGGGCACCGGGGAGCTGTTTTTT
clone size: few
V gene: TRBV11-2
D gene: NA
J gene: TRBJ2-2

CDR3 protein: CASSSTSGGRQDTQYF
CDR3 DNA: TGTGCCAGCAGCTCTACTAGCGGGGGGCGTCAAGATACGCAGTATTTT
clone size: many
V gene: TRBV12-3/TRBV12-4
D gene: TRBD2
J gene: TRBJ2-3

CDR3 protein: CASSYSPAGGSNVLTF
CDR3 DNA: TGTGCCAGCAGTTACTCCCCCGCAGGGGGGTCTAACGTCCTGACTTTC
clone size: NA
V gene: TRBV6-6
D gene: NA
J gene: TRBJ2-6

CDR3 protein: CASSPDRGPGNTIYF
CDR3 DNA: TGTGCCAGCAGCCCGGACAGGGGTCCGGGAAACACCATATATTTT
clone size: NA
V gene: TRBV7-2
D gene: TRBD1
J gene: TRBJ1-3

CDR3 protein: CASSYDGDYRSPLHF
CDR3 DNA: TGTGCCAGCAGTTACGACGGCGACTATCGATCACCCCTCCACTTT
clone size: NA
V gene: TRBV12-3/TRBV12-4
D gene: NA
J gene: TRBJ1-6

CDR3 protein: CASSLTGATYEQYF
CDR3 DNA: TGTGCCAGCAGTTTAACGGGGGCTACCTACGAGCAGTACTTC
clone size: few
V gene: TRBV12-3/TRBV12-4
D gene: NA
J gene: TRBJ2-7

CDR3 protein: CSVQGASGEKLFF
CDR3 DNA: TGCAGCGTGCAGGGGGCGAGTGGTGAAAAACTGTTTTTT
clone size: few
V gene: TRBV29-1
D gene: TRBD1
J gene: TRBJ1-4

CDR3 protein: CSVGGDRTQPAFF
CDR3 DNA: TGCAGCGTTGGGGGAGACAGAACACAGCCAGCTTTCTTT
clone size: NA
V gene: TRBV29-1
D gene: NA
J gene: TRBJ1-1

CDR3 protein: CASSPRGAGLTGELFF
CDR3 DNA: TGCGCCAGCAGCCCCCGGGGTGCCGGTTTAACCGGGGAGCTGTTTTTT
clone size: NA
V gene: TRBV5-1
D gene: NA
J gene: TRBJ2-2

CDR3 protein: CASSRDSYEQYF
CDR3 DNA: TGTGCCAGTAGTAGGGACTCCTACGAGCAGTACTTC
clone size: many
V gene: TRBV19
D gene: NA
J gene: TRBJ2-7

CDR3 protein: CASSLRAYNEQFF
CDR3 DNA: TGCGCCAGCAGCTTAAGGGCCTACAATGAGCAGTTCTTC
clone size: few
V gene: TRBV5-1
D gene: NA
J gene: TRBJ2-1

CDR3 protein: CASSVGHTGANEQFF
CDR3 DNA: TGTGCCAGCAGCGTAGGGCACACGGGGGCAAATGAGCAGTTCTTC
clone size: NA
V gene: TRBV9
D gene: NA
J gene: TRBJ2-1

CDR3 protein: CSARAVRSLEQYF
CDR3 DNA: TGCAGTGCTAGGGCTGTTCGGTCTTTGGAGCAGTACTTC
clone size: many
V gene: TRBV20-1
D gene: NA
J gene: TRBJ2-7

CDR3 protein: CSVPEQGVQETQYF
CDR3 DNA: TGCAGCGTGCCGGAACAGGGGGTTCAAGAGACCCAGTACTTC
clone size: NA
V gene: TRBV29-1
D gene: TRBD1
J gene: TRBJ2-5

CDR3 protein: CSATERGGLGPYNEQFF
CDR3 DNA: TGCAGTGCTACGGAGCGGGGGGGACTGGGGCCCTACAATGAGCAGTTCTTC
clone size: NA
V gene: TRBV20-1
D gene: TRBD2
J gene: TRBJ2-1

CDR3 protein: CASSQGGNQPQHF
CDR3 DNA: TGTGCCAGCAGCCAAGGAGGGAATCAGCCCCAGCATTTT
clone size: many
V gene: TRBV3-1
D gene: NA
J gene: TRBJ1-5